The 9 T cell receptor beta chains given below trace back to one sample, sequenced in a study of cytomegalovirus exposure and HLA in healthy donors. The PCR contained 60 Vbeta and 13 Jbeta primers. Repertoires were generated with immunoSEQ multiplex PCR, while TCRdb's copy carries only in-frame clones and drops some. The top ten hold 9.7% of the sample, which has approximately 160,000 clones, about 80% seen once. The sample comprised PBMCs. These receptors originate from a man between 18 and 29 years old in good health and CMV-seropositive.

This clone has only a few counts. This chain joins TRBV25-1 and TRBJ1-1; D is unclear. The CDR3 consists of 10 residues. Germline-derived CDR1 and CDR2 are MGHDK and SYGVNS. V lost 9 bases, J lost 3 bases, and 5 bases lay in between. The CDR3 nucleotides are TGTGCCAGTCTTGACACTGAAGCTTTCTTT. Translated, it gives CASLDTEAFF.

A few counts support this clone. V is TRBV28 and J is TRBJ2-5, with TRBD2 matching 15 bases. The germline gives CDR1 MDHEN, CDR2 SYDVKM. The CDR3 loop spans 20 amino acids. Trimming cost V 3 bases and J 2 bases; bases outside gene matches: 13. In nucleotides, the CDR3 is TGTGCCAGCAGTTTCCTTGCAAAAGGCGGACTAGCGGGAGGGCAAGAGACCCAGTACTTC. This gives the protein CASSFLAKGGLAGGQETQYF.

Here the CDR3 DNA reads TGCGCCAGCAGCCCCGGGACTAGTATCTACGAGCAGTACTTC. It translates to CASSPGTSIYEQYF. J is TRBJ2-7 and V is TRBV4-1; 8 bases match TRBD2. V dropped 4 bases and J dropped 3; count of bases not matched to a gene: 5. This CDR3 contains 14 residues. Germline V gives CDR1 MGHRA, CDR2 YSYEKL.

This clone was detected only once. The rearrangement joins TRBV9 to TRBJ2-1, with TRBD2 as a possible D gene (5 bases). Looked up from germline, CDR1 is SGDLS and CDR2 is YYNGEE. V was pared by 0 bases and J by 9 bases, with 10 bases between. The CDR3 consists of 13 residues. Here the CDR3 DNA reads TGTGCCAGCAGCGTAGAGGCGGCGGGTGAGCAGTTCTTC. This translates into CASSVEAAGEQFF.

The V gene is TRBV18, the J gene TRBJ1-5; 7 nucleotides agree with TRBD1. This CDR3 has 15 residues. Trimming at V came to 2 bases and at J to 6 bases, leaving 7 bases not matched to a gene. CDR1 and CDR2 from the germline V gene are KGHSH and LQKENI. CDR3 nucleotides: TGTGCCAGCTCACCATTGACAGGGTTGAGTCAGCCCCAGCATTTT. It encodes CASSPLTGLSQPQHF.

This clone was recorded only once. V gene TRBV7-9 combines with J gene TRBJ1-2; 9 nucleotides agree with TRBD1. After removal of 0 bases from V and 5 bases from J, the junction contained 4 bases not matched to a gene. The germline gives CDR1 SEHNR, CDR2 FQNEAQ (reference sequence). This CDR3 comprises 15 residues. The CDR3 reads CASSLATGTGYGYTF. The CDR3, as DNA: TGTGCCAGCAGCTTAGCCACCGGGACAGGGTATGGCTACACCTTC.

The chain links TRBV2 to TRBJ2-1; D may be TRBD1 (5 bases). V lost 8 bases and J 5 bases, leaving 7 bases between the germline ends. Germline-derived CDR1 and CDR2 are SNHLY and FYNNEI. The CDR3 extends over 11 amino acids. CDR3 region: CASGRDNEQFF. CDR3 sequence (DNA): TGTGCCAGCGGCAGGGACAATGAGCAGTTCTTC.

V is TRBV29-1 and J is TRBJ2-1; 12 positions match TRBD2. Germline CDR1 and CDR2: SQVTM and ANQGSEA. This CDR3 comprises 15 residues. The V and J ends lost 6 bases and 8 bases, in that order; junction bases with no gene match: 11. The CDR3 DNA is TGCAGCGTAGGTAATGGACTAGCGGGAATTGATGAGCAGTTCTTC. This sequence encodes CSVGNGLAGIDEQFF.

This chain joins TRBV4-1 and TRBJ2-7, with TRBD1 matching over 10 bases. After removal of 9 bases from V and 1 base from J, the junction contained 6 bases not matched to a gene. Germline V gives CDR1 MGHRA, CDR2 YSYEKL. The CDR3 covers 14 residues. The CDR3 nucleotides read TGCGCCAGTTCGAGACAGGGGGCTTCCTACGAGCAGTACTTC. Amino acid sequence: CASSRQGASYEQYF.